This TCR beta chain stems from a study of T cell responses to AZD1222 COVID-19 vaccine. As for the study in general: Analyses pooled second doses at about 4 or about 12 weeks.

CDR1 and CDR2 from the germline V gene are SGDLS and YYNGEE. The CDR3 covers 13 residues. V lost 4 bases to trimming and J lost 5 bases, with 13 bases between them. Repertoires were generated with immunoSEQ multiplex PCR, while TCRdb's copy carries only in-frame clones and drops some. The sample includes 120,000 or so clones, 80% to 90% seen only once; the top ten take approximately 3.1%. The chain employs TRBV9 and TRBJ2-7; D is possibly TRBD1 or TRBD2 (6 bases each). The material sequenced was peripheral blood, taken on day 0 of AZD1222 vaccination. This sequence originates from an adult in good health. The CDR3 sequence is CASSYREADEQYF. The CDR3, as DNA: TGTGCCAGCAGCTACAGGGAGGCCGACGAGCAGTACTTC.